These T cell receptor beta chains were read from a single sample in a study of T cell responses to AZD1222 COVID-19 vaccine. Repertoires were generated with immunoSEQ multiplex PCR, while TCRdb's copy carries only in-frame clones and drops some. The sample holds 75,000 to 100,000 clones, around nine tenths seen once. Specimen: peripheral blood, collected on day 0 of AZD1222 vaccination. These receptors were collected from an adult in good health. The CDR3 runs from the conserved cysteine through the conserved F or W. D genes are given only for firm matches. Clone size is not always given. Where it is, it says once, few, many or a class for expanded clones.

clone_size: -
j_call: TRBJ1-2
v_call: TRBV29-1
cdr3_length: 17
d_call: -
cdr3_aa: CSVEPGLLRTLNYGYTF
cdr3_nt: TGCAGCGTTGAACCGGGTCTCTTGAGAACCCTTAACTATGGCTACACCTTC

clone_size: -
j_call: TRBJ2-7
v_call: TRBV19
cdr3_length: 14
d_call: TRBD1
cdr3_aa: CASTGGTGAYEQYF
cdr3_nt: TGTGCCAGTACTGGGGGGACAGGGGCCTACGAGCAGTACTTC

clone_size: -
j_call: TRBJ2-5
v_call: TRBV5-1
cdr3_length: 17
d_call: TRBD1
cdr3_aa: CASSLVRGTGFRKTQYF
cdr3_nt: TGCGCCAGCAGCTTGGTTCGCGGGACAGGGTTTCGGAAGACCCAGTACTTC

clone_size: few
j_call: TRBJ2-6
v_call: TRBV6-4
cdr3_length: 15
d_call: TRBD1
cdr3_aa: CASSEGQGGANVLTF
cdr3_nt: TGTGCCAGCAGTGAGGGACAGGGTGGGGCCAACGTCCTGACTTTC

clone_size: -
j_call: TRBJ2-5
v_call: TRBV5-4
cdr3_length: 16
d_call: -
cdr3_aa: CASRASGQGIKETQYF
cdr3_nt: TGTGCCAGCAGGGCCTCCGGTCAGGGTATTAAAGAGACCCAGTACTTC

clone_size: -
j_call: TRBJ2-7
v_call: TRBV5-8
cdr3_length: 15
d_call: TRBD1
cdr3_aa: CASSFGQGPSYEQYF
cdr3_nt: TGTGCCAGCAGCTTCGGACAGGGGCCCTCCTACGAGCAGTACTTC

clone_size: -
j_call: TRBJ1-1
v_call: TRBV5-6
cdr3_length: 14
d_call: -
cdr3_aa: CASSLGQRNTEAFF
cdr3_nt: TGTGCCAGCAGCTTGGGACAGAGGAACACTGAAGCTTTCTTT

clone_size: -
j_call: TRBJ2-5
v_call: TRBV7-9
cdr3_length: 18
d_call: TRBD1
cdr3_aa: CASSITWGQALYQETQYF
cdr3_nt: TGTGCCAGCAGCATAACCTGGGGACAGGCCCTGTACCAAGAGACCCAGTACTTC

clone_size: -
j_call: TRBJ1-6
v_call: TRBV30
cdr3_length: 15
d_call: -
cdr3_aa: CAWSEQGNYNSPLHF
cdr3_nt: TGTGCCTGGAGTGAGCAGGGGAATTATAATTCACCCCTCCACTTT

clone_size: -
j_call: TRBJ1-2
v_call: TRBV25-1
cdr3_length: 14
d_call: TRBD1
cdr3_aa: CASSEYDRARGYTF
cdr3_nt: TGTGCCAGCAGTGAATACGACAGGGCGCGTGGCTACACCTTC

clone_size: -
j_call: TRBJ2-3
v_call: TRBV5-1
cdr3_length: 15
d_call: -
cdr3_aa: CASSLLRGDTDTQYF
cdr3_nt: TGCGCCAGCAGCCTTTTAAGGGGAGACACAGATACGCAGTATTTT

clone_size: -
j_call: TRBJ1-3
v_call: TRBV19
cdr3_length: 11
d_call: -
cdr3_aa: CASSKGNTIYF
cdr3_nt: TGTGCCAGTAGTAAAGGAAACACCATATATTTT

clone_size: -
j_call: TRBJ1-2
v_call: TRBV7-9
cdr3_length: 15
d_call: -
cdr3_aa: CASSLLAGGIYGYTF
cdr3_nt: TGTGCCAGCAGCTTATTGGCTGGGGGTATCTATGGCTACACCTTC

clone_size: -
j_call: TRBJ1-2
v_call: TRBV19
cdr3_length: 16
d_call: -
cdr3_aa: CASSMPAGGKNYGYTF
cdr3_nt: TGTGCCAGTAGTATGCCCGCAGGAGGGAAGAACTATGGCTACACCTTC

clone_size: -
j_call: TRBJ1-1
v_call: TRBV7-8
cdr3_length: 14
d_call: -
cdr3_aa: CASSLDLGNTEAFF
cdr3_nt: TGTGCCAGCAGCTTAGATCTGGGCAACACTGAAGCTTTCTTT

clone_size: -
j_call: TRBJ1-2
v_call: TRBV3-1/TRBV3-2
cdr3_length: 14
d_call: TRBD1
cdr3_aa: CASSPRTGMGGYTF
cdr3_nt: TGTGCCAGCAGCCCACGGACAGGGATGGGTGGCTACACCTTC

clone_size: once
j_call: TRBJ2-4
v_call: TRBV28
cdr3_length: 14
d_call: -
cdr3_aa: CASNPDLGVNIQYF
cdr3_nt: TGTGCCAGCAACCCGGACTTGGGGGTAAACATTCAGTACTTC

clone_size: once
j_call: TRBJ2-7
v_call: TRBV24-1
cdr3_length: 12
d_call: -
cdr3_aa: CATSATGHEQYF
cdr3_nt: TGTGCCACCAGTGCGACAGGTCACGAGCAGTACTTC

clone_size: -
j_call: TRBJ2-7
v_call: TRBV15
cdr3_length: 15
d_call: TRBD2
cdr3_aa: CATSRVAGGAYEQYF
cdr3_nt: TGTGCCACCAGCAGAGTGGCGGGAGGCGCTTACGAGCAGTACTTC

clone_size: once
j_call: TRBJ1-4
v_call: TRBV7-3
cdr3_length: 13
d_call: -
cdr3_aa: CASSIQGGEKLFF
cdr3_nt: TGTGCCAGCAGCATACAGGGAGGAGAAAAACTGTTTTTT

clone_size: -
j_call: TRBJ1-2
v_call: TRBV3-1/TRBV3-2
cdr3_length: 14
d_call: -
cdr3_aa: CASIPRGGGHGYTF
cdr3_nt: TGTGCCAGCATTCCCCGTGGGGGCGGACATGGCTACACCTTC

clone_size: -
j_call: TRBJ2-1
v_call: TRBV24-1
cdr3_length: 13
d_call: -
cdr3_aa: CATSDWDGNEQFF
cdr3_nt: TGTGCCACCAGTGATTGGGACGGTAATGAGCAGTTCTTC

clone_size: -
j_call: TRBJ1-1
v_call: TRBV6-5
cdr3_length: 12
d_call: -
cdr3_aa: CASSYLNTEAFF
cdr3_nt: TGTGCCAGCAGTTACTTGAACACTGAAGCTTTCTTT

clone_size: -
j_call: TRBJ1-4
v_call: TRBV19
cdr3_length: 14
d_call: TRBD1
cdr3_aa: CASGGTALNEKLFF
cdr3_nt: TGTGCCAGTGGGGGGACAGCCTTAAATGAAAAACTGTTTTTT

clone_size: -
j_call: TRBJ1-2
v_call: TRBV7-9
cdr3_length: 12
d_call: -
cdr3_aa: CASNRADHGYTF
cdr3_nt: TGTGCCAGCAACCGGGCAGACCATGGCTACACCTTC

clone_size: -
j_call: TRBJ2-3
v_call: TRBV6-4
cdr3_length: 18
d_call: TRBD2
cdr3_aa: CASSDSGTSGGHTDTQYF
cdr3_nt: TGTGCCAGCAGTGACTCCGGGACTAGCGGGGGCCACACAGATACGCAGTATTTT

clone_size: -
j_call: TRBJ2-7
v_call: TRBV5-1
cdr3_length: 17
d_call: -
cdr3_aa: CASSLPLSGDYPGRSYF
cdr3_nt: TGCGCCAGCAGCTTGCCGTTGTCAGGAGACTACCCTGGTCGAAGTTACTTC

clone_size: -
j_call: TRBJ2-1
v_call: TRBV5-1
cdr3_length: 15
d_call: TRBD2
cdr3_aa: CASSPTSGAYNEQFF
cdr3_nt: TGCGCCAGCAGCCCGACTAGCGGGGCCTACAATGAGCAGTTCTTC

clone_size: -
j_call: TRBJ2-3
v_call: TRBV2
cdr3_length: 16
d_call: TRBD2
cdr3_aa: CASSDTASGSADTQYF
cdr3_nt: TGTGCCAGCAGTGACACGGCTAGCGGGAGTGCAGATACGCAGTATTTT

clone_size: -
j_call: TRBJ2-2
v_call: TRBV3-1/TRBV3-2
cdr3_length: 14
d_call: -
cdr3_aa: CASSQVGNTGELFF
cdr3_nt: TGTGCCAGCAGCCAAGTAGGGAACACCGGGGAGCTGTTTTTT

clone_size: -
j_call: TRBJ2-7
v_call: TRBV10-1
cdr3_length: 15
d_call: -
cdr3_aa: CASSESGEGAYEQYF
cdr3_nt: TGCGCCAGCAGTGAGTCAGGCGAGGGGGCCTACGAGCAGTACTTC

clone_size: few
j_call: TRBJ2-7
v_call: TRBV5-1
cdr3_length: 15
d_call: -
cdr3_aa: CASRSTPSTPYEQYF
cdr3_nt: TGCGCCAGCAGAAGCACCCCCTCAACCCCCTACGAGCAGTACTTC

clone_size: few
j_call: TRBJ1-2
v_call: TRBV6-2/TRBV6-3
cdr3_length: 13
d_call: TRBD1
cdr3_aa: CASSWTGNYGYTF
cdr3_nt: TGTGCCAGCAGTTGGACAGGGAACTATGGCTACACCTTC

clone_size: -
j_call: TRBJ2-2
v_call: TRBV20-1
cdr3_length: 14
d_call: -
cdr3_aa: CSASGLLGTGELFF
cdr3_nt: TGCAGTGCTAGTGGGCTGTTGGGCACCGGGGAGCTGTTTTTT

clone_size: -
j_call: TRBJ2-3
v_call: TRBV7-2
cdr3_length: 15
d_call: TRBD2
cdr3_aa: CASSLSGRSLDTQYF
cdr3_nt: TGTGCCAGCAGCCTTAGCGGGAGGTCTCTAGATACGCAGTATTTT

clone_size: -
j_call: TRBJ1-1
v_call: TRBV29-1
cdr3_length: 14
d_call: -
cdr3_aa: CSVEVGASNTEAFF
cdr3_nt: TGCAGCGTTGAAGTAGGCGCTTCAAACACTGAAGCTTTCTTT

clone_size: -
j_call: TRBJ2-3
v_call: TRBV6-5
cdr3_length: 14
d_call: -
cdr3_aa: CASREVGSTDTQYF
cdr3_nt: TGTGCCAGCAGAGAGGTGGGGAGCACAGATACGCAGTATTTT

clone_size: -
j_call: TRBJ1-1
v_call: TRBV10-3
cdr3_length: 16
d_call: -
cdr3_aa: CAIRETEVSWNTEAFF
cdr3_nt: TGTGCCATCAGGGAGACAGAAGTCTCTTGGAACACTGAAGCTTTCTTT

clone_size: once
j_call: TRBJ2-2
v_call: TRBV9
cdr3_length: 16
d_call: TRBD1
cdr3_aa: CASSRTGGRNTGELFF
cdr3_nt: TGTGCCAGCAGCCGAACAGGGGGTAGGAACACCGGGGAGCTGTTTTTT

clone_size: -
j_call: TRBJ2-4
v_call: TRBV18
cdr3_length: 16
d_call: -
cdr3_aa: CASSSLSRVAKNIQYF
cdr3_nt: TGTGCCAGCTCATCGCTTAGCCGGGTCGCCAAAAACATTCAGTACTTC

clone_size: -
j_call: TRBJ1-2
v_call: TRBV3-1/TRBV3-2
cdr3_length: 13
d_call: -
cdr3_aa: CASSPQTGDGYTF
cdr3_nt: TGTGCCAGCAGCCCCCAGACCGGGGATGGCTACACCTTC

clone_size: once
j_call: TRBJ1-4
v_call: TRBV7-9
cdr3_length: 12
d_call: -
cdr3_aa: CASSLGSGDCFF
cdr3_nt: TGTGCCAGCAGCTTAGGGTCGGGAGACTGTTTTTTT

clone_size: -
j_call: TRBJ1-2
v_call: TRBV6-5
cdr3_length: 14
d_call: -
cdr3_aa: CASSLLSGGYGYTF
cdr3_nt: TGTGCCAGCAGTCTTCTGTCAGGAGGGTATGGCTACACCTTC